A selection of T cell receptor beta chains follows, all from one sample in a study of regulatory T cells in long-lasting Graves disease. TCRdb recomputed calls from the multiplex PCR reads with MiXCR, one row per CDR3 protein. The sample shows 650,000 to 850,000 distinct CDR3 sequences, roughly 30% of them seen only once. The sequenced sample was peripheral blood mononuclear cells (PBMCs), obtained when the disease was refractory, from a patient treated with antithyroid drugs. The receptors derive from a female donor with Graves disease. CDR3s include the opening cysteine and the closing phenylalanine or tryptophan.

v_call	j_call	cdr3_aa
TRBV29-1	TRBJ2-5	CSVDQTEETQYF
TRBV12-3/TRBV12-4	TRBJ2-1	CASSFGRARDEQFF
TRBV5-1	TRBJ1-2	CASSLDQGLDGYTF
TRBV2	TRBJ2-6	CASSPTGAGANVLTF
TRBV11-2	TRBJ2-7	CASSRVIRGTPKNYEQYF
TRBV20-1	TRBJ2-7	CSAAFQYEQYF
TRBV25-1	TRBJ1-1	CASRETGGTEAFF
TRBV27	TRBJ2-7	CASNARGGSSYEQYF
TRBV9	TRBJ1-1	CASSVKTDTEAFF
TRBV10-3	TRBJ1-2	CAISESDYGYTF
TRBV4-1	TRBJ2-7	CASSQAWTSYEQYF
TRBV15	TRBJ2-2	CATSRVGTGVTGELFF
TRBV24-1	TRBJ2-2	CATSEAKNTGELFF
TRBV2	TRBJ2-2	CASTLRLFGELFF
TRBV6-1	TRBJ2-7	CASRSDTSGIVGEQYF
TRBV6-1	TRBJ1-1	CASGEVGNMNTEAFF